The next 20 T cell receptor beta chains were all read from a single sample in a study of cytomegalovirus exposure and HLA in healthy donors. Data came from immunoSEQ multiplex PCR; TCRdb stores just in-frame clones and leaves some out. The sample comprises approximately 150,000 clones, about nine tenths of which are singletons, and 0.6% to 0.8% rests with the top ten. The sequenced material came from PBMCs. The receptors were gathered from a man aged 18-30 years in good health and CMV-seronegative.

The chain has TRBV5-1 and TRBJ1-3, with D possibly being TRBD1 (5 bases). Germline CDR1 and CDR2: SGHRS and YFSETQ. V was cut by 0 bases and J by 2 bases, with 6 bases left in between. The CDR3 spans 14 residues. The DNA for the CDR3 is TGCGCCAGCAGCTTGGGACAGACTGGAAACACCATATATTTT. This translates into CASSLGQTGNTIYF.

Only one count was recorded for this clone. The chain has TRBV6-5 and TRBJ2-3, with D uncertain. This CDR3 is built from 16 residues. V dropped 0 bases and J dropped 2 bases, with 12 bases sitting between them. CDR1 is MNHEY, CDR2 SVGAGI, per germline. CDR3 protein: CASSYSQAAFTDTQYF. DNA of the CDR3: TGTGCCAGCAGTTACTCGCAGGCAGCCTTCACAGATACGCAGTATTTT.

The gene calls are TRBV5-6 and TRBJ2-5; D is perhaps TRBD1 (6 bases). Germline V lookup: CDR1 SGHDT, CDR2 YYEEEE. The CDR3 runs 14 residues. V was pared by 0 bases and J by 4 bases, with 10 bases between. The DNA of the CDR3 is TGTGCCAGCAGCTTGGTAGGGGGTCCAGAGACCCAGTACTTC. This translates into CASSLVGGPETQYF.

The CDR3 sequence: CASSPVNTEAFF. Here the CDR3 DNA reads TGTGCCAGCAGCCCCGTAAACACTGAAGCTTTCTTT. This rearrangement joins TRBV28 to TRBJ1-1; unclear D gene. From germline, CDR1 is MDHEN and CDR2 SYDVKM. This CDR3 spans 12 amino acids. V gave up 6 bases and J gave up 2 bases, with 7 bases separating them.

The J gene is TRBJ2-3, the V gene TRBV5-4; the D gene is possibly TRBD2 (6 bases). This CDR3 has 16 residues. Germline values: CDR1 SGHNT, CDR2 YYREEE (reference sequence). V was clipped by 1 base and J by 1 base, with 13 bases between them. CDR3 DNA sequence: TGTGCCAGCAGCTTGTTGGCGGGGAGAGGCACAGATACGCAGTATTTT. Amino acids: CASSLLAGRGTDTQYF. Combining the CDR3 with reference TRBV5-4 and TRBJ2-3 gives the whole variable domain ETGVTQSPTHLIKTRGQQVTLRCSSQSGHNTVSWYQQALGQGPQFIFQYYREEENGRGNFPPRFSGLQFPNYSSELNVNALELDDSALYLCASSLLAGRGTDTQYFGPGTRLTVL.

CDR3 residues: CASSLGQGAISGYTF. As DNA, the CDR3 is TGTGCCAGCAGCTTAGGACAGGGGGCGATCAGCGGCTACACCTTC. V and J are TRBV11-3 and TRBJ1-2; 10 bases agree with TRBD1. The CDR3 extends over 15 amino acids. The J segment lost 8 bases and the V segment lost 1 base, leaving 7 bases of the junction unmatched. Per germline, CDR1 SGHNT and CDR2 YENEEA.

The chain carries TRBV7-9 and TRBJ2-3, with no clear D. Trimming took off 1 base at V and 8 bases at J, with 4 bases between the two ends. The CDR3 loop spans 11 amino acids. Looked up from germline, CDR1 is SEHNR and CDR2 is FQNEAQ (reference sequence). DNA for the CDR3: TGTGCCAGCAGCTTAGATCTTACGCAGTATTTT. Amino acids: CASSLDLTQYF.

This clone was found once. This chain links TRBV7-2 with TRBJ2-2; 7 bases line up with TRBD1. Germline V gives CDR1 SGHTA, CDR2 FQGNSA. V was clipped by 8 bases and J by 0 bases; unmatched bases: 12. The CDR3 covers 17 residues. Here the CDR3 DNA reads TGTGCCAGCGGCAGGGGGACAGTCCCTGCGAACACCGGGGAGCTGTTTTTT. Its translation: CASGRGTVPANTGELFF. The complete variable domain, with remaining parts taken from reference TRBV7-2 and TRBJ2-2, reads GAGVSQSPSNKVTEKGKDVELRCDPISGHTALYWYRQSLGQGLEFLIYFQGNSAPDKSGLPSDRFSAERTGGSVSTLTIQRTQQEDSAVYLCASGRGTVPANTGELFFGEGSRLTVL.

V gene TRBV27 combines with J gene TRBJ2-3, with unresolved D. Trimming removed 6 bases at V and 1 base at J, with 8 bases between. The CDR3 length is 13 residues. The germline V gene has CDR1 MNHEY and CDR2 SMNVEV (reference sequence). The CDR3 nucleotides read TGTGCCAGCAGGGGCTCGGGCACAGATACGCAGTATTTT. As protein: CASRGSGTDTQYF.

The genes are TRBV7-9 and TRBJ1-2; TRBD1 is a possible D gene (6 bases). The CDR3 sequence is 12 residues long. V dropped 5 bases and J dropped 8 bases, with 12 bases sitting between them. Germline assignment: CDR1 SEHNR and CDR2 FQNEAQ (reference sequence). Written as DNA, the CDR3 is TGTGCCAGCAGCACCCACAGGGACGGCTACACCTTC. Protein sequence: CASSTHRDGYTF.

The rearrangement links TRBV19 to TRBJ1-2, with 11 bases matching TRBD1. V dropped 9 bases and J dropped 3; count of bases not matched to a gene: 3. Germline CDR1 LNHDA, CDR2 SQIVND (reference sequence). The length of the CDR3 is 13 residues. The CDR3 DNA reads as TGTGCCAGCGGACAGGGGGCTTACTATGGCTACACCTTC. Amino acids: CASGQGAYYGYTF.

This chain connects TRBV6-5 to TRBJ2-1; D unresolved. The CDR3 sequence is 11 residues long. The germline CDR1 and CDR2 sequences are MNHEY and SVGAGI. V dropped 4 bases and J dropped 5 bases, with 3 bases sitting between them. DNA for the CDR3: TGTGCCAGCAGTTGGCACAATGAGCAGTTCTTC. It specifies CASSWHNEQFF.

The chain recombines TRBV7-2 with TRBJ2-1, with 7 bases lining up with TRBD2. Germline CDR1 and CDR2: SGHTA and FQGNSA. J gave up 2 bases and V 4 bases, and 8 bases lay outside the gene matches. The CDR3 runs 16 residues. Here the CDR3 reads CASSSPGSGTYNEQFF. The CDR3 DNA is TGTGCCAGCAGCTCCCCCGGGAGCGGGACCTACAATGAGCAGTTCTTC.

The genes are TRBV2 and TRBJ1-5, with D possibly being TRBD1 (6 bases). Trimming stripped 6 bases from V and 1 base from J, with 7 bases between. Germline-derived CDR1 and CDR2 are SNHLY and FYNNEI. CDR3 length equals 13 residues. The CDR3 DNA reads as TGTGCCAGCAGCCAGGGGAGCAATCAGCCCCAGCATTTT. Protein sequence: CASSQGSNQPQHF.

V gene TRBV5-6 combines with J gene TRBJ2-3; D is possibly TRBD2 (5 bases). This CDR3 comprises 14 residues. Trimming removed 3 bases at V and 2 bases at J, with 10 bases between. Germline-derived CDR1 and CDR2 are SGHDT and YYEEEE. CDR3 protein: CASSSLGDTDTQYF. The CDR3 DNA reads TGTGCCAGCAGCTCCTTGGGAGACACAGATACGCAGTATTTT. Complete variable domain (other parts from reference TRBV5-6 and TRBJ2-3): DAGVTQSPTHLIKTRGQQVTLRCSPKSGHDTVSWYQQALGQGPQFIFQYYEEEERQRGNFPDRFSGHQFPNYSSELNVNALLLGDSALYLCASSSLGDTDTQYFGPGTRLTVL.

The rearrangement links TRBV5-4 to TRBJ1-4, with 7 positions matching TRBD1. The J segment lost 0 bases and the V segment lost 4 bases, leaving 3 bases of the junction unmatched. Germline CDR1 is SGHNT and CDR2 is YYREEE (reference sequence). The CDR3 is 15 amino acids. CDR3 coding DNA: TGTGCCAGCAGCGTCCAGGGGGCAACTAATGAAAAACTGTTTTTT. Protein: CASSVQGATNEKLFF.

The chain recombines TRBV5-6 with TRBJ2-3; 8 bases fit TRBD2. The CDR3 loop spans 15 amino acids. Germline assignment: CDR1 SGHDT and CDR2 YYEEEE. V gave up 3 bases and J gave up 4 bases; unmatched junction bases: 7. The CDR3: CASSSAAGEADTQYF. CDR3 sequence (DNA): TGTGCCAGCAGCTCGGCAGCGGGGGAAGCAGATACGCAGTATTTT.

This chain joins TRBV6-5 and TRBJ2-7; 9 bases agree with TRBD1. There are 13 residues in the CDR3. CDR1 and CDR2 (germline): MNHEY, SVGAGI. The J segment lost 6 bases and the V segment lost 6 bases, leaving 6 bases of the junction unmatched. This chain's CDR3 is CASRRTGVGEQYV. The CDR3 DNA sequence: TGTGCCAGCAGGCGGACAGGGGTAGGCGAGCAGTACGTC.

The V call is TRBV28, the J call TRBJ2-3; a weak D match, TRBD1 (6 bases). Trimming shortened V by 5 bases and J by 4 bases, and 19 bases separated the two germline ends. The CDR3 loop spans 16 amino acids. In germline, CDR1 is MDHEN, CDR2 SYDVKM. CDR3 loop: CASSESTGRGPDTQYF. CDR3 DNA sequence: TGTGCCAGCAGTGAGTCGACAGGACGCGGGCCAGATACGCAGTATTTT.

The rearrangement joins TRBV5-1 to TRBJ2-3; TRBD2 might be the D (5 bases). Germline V gene lookup returns CDR1 SGHRS and CDR2 YFSETQ. The CDR3 totals 14 residues. Between the trimmed V and J ends, which lost 0 bases and 6 bases, there was a span of 11 bases. CDR3 sequence (DNA): TGCGCCAGCAGCTTGGACCGGGGTGGGGATACGCAGTATTTT. The encoded protein is CASSLDRGGDTQYF.